The entry below describes one T cell receptor (beta chain). Its antigen is currently unknown. Here immunoSEQ multiplex PCR was the method, and the copy in TCRdb shows in-frame clones only, minus some. The repertoire holds fewer than 110,000 clones, with approximately 90% as singletons. These data are taken from a study of T cell responses to AZD1222 COVID-19 vaccine. Study results and limitations: White British ancestry dominated among donors, who included more females, and clonal diversity was possibly underestimated.

CDR1 SEHNR and CDR2 FQNEAQ come from the germline V gene (reference sequence). Trimming cost V 1 base and J 5 bases, with 3 bases left between them. The length of the CDR3 is 12 residues. V is TRBV7-9 and J is TRBJ1-5; D remains unclear. The material sequenced was peripheral blood, taken on day 0 of AZD1222 vaccination. The source is an adult in good health. The CDR3 DNA reads as TGTGCCAGCAGCTTAGGGTATCAGCCCCAGCATTTT. Its translation: CASSLGYQPQHF. The complete variable domain, with remaining parts taken from reference TRBV7-9 and TRBJ1-5, reads DTGVSQNPRHKITKRGQNVTFRCDPISEHNRLYWYRQTLGQGPEFLTYFQNEAQLEKSRLLSDRFSAERPKGSFSTLEIQRTEQGDSAMYLCASSLGYQPQHFGDGTRLSIL.